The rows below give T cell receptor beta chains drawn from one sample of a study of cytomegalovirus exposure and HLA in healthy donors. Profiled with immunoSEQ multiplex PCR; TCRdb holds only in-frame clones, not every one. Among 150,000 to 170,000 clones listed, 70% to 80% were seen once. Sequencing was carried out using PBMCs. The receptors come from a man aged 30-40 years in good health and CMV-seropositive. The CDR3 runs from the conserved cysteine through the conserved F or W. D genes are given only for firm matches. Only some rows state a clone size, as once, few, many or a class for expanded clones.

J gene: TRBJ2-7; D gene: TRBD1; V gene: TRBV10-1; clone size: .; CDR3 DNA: TGCGCCAGCAGTGCAGGGGGCGCCGAGCAGTACTTC; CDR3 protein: CASSAGGAEQYF
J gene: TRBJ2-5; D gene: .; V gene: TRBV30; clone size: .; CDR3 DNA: TGTGCCTGGACGACTAGCCAAGAGACCCAGTACTTC; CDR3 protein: CAWTTSQETQYF
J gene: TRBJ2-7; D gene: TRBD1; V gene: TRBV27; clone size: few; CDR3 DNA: TGTGCCAGCAGTCCGTTGGGACAGGCTTTGGACGAGCAGTACTTC; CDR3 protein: CASSPLGQALDEQYF
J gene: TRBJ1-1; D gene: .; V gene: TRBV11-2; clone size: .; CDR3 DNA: TGTGCCAGCAGCCCTAGGCTGAGAGCGGTTAGCGGGACTGAAGCTTTCTTT; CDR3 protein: CASSPRLRAVSGTEAFF
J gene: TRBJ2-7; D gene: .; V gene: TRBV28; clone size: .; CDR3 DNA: TGTGCCAGCAGTTTATCGGTGGGAGGTGGTGAGCAGTACTTC; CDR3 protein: CASSLSVGGGEQYF
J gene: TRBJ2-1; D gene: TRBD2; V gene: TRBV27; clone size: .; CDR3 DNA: TGTGCCAGCAGTCTACGAGGGAGGGGAATCGATGAGCAGTTCTTC; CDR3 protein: CASSLRGRGIDEQFF
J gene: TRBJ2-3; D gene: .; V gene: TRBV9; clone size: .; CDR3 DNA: TGTGCCAGCAGCTCTGGACAGCTAATAGATACGCAGTATTTT; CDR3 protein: CASSSGQLIDTQYF
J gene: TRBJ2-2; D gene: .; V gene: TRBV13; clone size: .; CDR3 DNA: TGTGCCAGCAGCTTAGGAATGTGGCAGGACACCACCGGGGAGCTGTTTTTT; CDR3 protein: CASSLGMWQDTTGELFF
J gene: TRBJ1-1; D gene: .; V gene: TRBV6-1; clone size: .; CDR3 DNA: TGTGCCAGCAGTGAAATTCACAGGGCGAACACTGAAGCTTTCTTT; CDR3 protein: CASSEIHRANTEAFF
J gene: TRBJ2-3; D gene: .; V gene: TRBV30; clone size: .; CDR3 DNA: TGTGCCTGGAGCCCGGGGGGCCTCACAGATACGCAGTATTTT; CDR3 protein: CAWSPGGLTDTQYF
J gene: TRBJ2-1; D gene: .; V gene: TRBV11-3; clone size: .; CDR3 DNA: TGTGCCAGCAGCTTCGGCTCCTACAATGAGCAGTTCTTC; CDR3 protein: CASSFGSYNEQFF
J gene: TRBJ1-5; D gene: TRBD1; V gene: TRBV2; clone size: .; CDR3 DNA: TGTGCCAGCAGTGGGACAGGGCAGTGGCAGCCCCAGCATTTT; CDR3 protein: CASSGTGQWQPQHF
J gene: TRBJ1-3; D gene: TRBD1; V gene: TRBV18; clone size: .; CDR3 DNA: TGTGCCAGCTCACCTAAAAGCAGGGGGCCTGCTGGAAACACCATATATTTT; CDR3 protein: CASSPKSRGPAGNTIYF
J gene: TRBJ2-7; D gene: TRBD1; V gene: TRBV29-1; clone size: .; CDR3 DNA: TGCAGCGTTGAAGATCAGGGACAGGGACAGTACTTC; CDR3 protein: CSVEDQGQGQYF
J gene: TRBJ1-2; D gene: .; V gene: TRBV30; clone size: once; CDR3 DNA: TGTGCCTGGAGTGTACATGGTTACGGCTACACCTTC; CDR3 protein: CAWSVHGYGYTF
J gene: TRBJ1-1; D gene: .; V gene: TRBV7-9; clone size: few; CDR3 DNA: TGTGCCAGCAGCCTTCCCCCTCGGGAGAACACTGAAGCTTTCTTT; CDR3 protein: CASSLPPRENTEAFF
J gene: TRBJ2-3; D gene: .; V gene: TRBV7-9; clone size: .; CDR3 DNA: TGTGCCAGCAGTCCTACGACTAAGCAGTCAGATACGCAGTATTTT; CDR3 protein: CASSPTTKQSDTQYF
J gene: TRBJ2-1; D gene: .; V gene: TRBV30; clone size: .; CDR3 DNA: TGTGCCTGGAGGAACCGGGACTCCCCTCGTAGTGAGCAGTTCTTC; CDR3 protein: CAWRNRDSPRSEQFF
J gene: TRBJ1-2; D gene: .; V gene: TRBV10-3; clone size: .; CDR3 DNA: TGTGCCATCAGTCAGGGGCAGGACTATGGCTACACCTTC; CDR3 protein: CAISQGQDYGYTF
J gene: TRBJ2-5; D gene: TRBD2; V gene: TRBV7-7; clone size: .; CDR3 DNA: TGTGCCAGCAGCCCCAGGACTAGCGGGGGGGCCTTTCGGACGGAGACCCAGTACTTC; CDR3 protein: CASSPRTSGGAFRTETQYF
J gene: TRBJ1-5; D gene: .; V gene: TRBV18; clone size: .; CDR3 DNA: TGTGCCAGCTCACCAGGCAGGGACTATAATCAGCCCCAGCATTTT; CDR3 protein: CASSPGRDYNQPQHF
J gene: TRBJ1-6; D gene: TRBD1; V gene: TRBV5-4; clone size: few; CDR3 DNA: TGTGCCAGCAGAAGGGACAGGGTTGATAATTCACCCCTCCACTTT; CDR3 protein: CASRRDRVDNSPLHF
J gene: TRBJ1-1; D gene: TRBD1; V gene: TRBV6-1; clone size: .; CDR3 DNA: TGTGCCAGCAGTGAGGGACAGGGTCGGACTGAAGCTTTCTTT; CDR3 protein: CASSEGQGRTEAFF
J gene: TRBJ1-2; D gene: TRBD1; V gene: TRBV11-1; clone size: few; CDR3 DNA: TGTGCCAGCAGACTAGGGACAGGGAACTATGGCTACACCTTC; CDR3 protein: CASRLGTGNYGYTF
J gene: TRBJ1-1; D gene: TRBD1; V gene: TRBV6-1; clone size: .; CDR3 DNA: TGTGCCAGCAATTTACAGGGGTTGAACACTGAAGCTTTCTTT; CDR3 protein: CASNLQGLNTEAFF
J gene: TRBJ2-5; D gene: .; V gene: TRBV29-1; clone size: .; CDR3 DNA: TGCAGCGTTGATTATGGAGTAGGTCAAGAGACCCAGTACTTC; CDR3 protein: CSVDYGVGQETQYF
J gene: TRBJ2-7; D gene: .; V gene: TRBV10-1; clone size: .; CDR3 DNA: TGCGCCAGCAGTGGGTGGACAGCTCTCTACGAGCAGTACTTC; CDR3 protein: CASSGWTALYEQYF
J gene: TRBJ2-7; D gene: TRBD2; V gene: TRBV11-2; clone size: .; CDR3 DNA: TGTGCCAGCAGCCCCCGGACTAGCGGGGGTTTCTACGAGCAGTACTTC; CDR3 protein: CASSPRTSGGFYEQYF
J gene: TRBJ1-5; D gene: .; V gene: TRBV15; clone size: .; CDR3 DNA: TGTGCCACCAGCACGAGATCAAGCAATCAGCCCCAGCATTTT; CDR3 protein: CATSTRSSNQPQHF
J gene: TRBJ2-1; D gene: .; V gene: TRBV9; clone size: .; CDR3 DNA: TGTGCCAGCAGCCCCTCTCAGGGCAATGAGCAGTTCTTC; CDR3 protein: CASSPSQGNEQFF
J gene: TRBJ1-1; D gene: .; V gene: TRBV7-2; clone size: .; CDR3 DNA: TGTGCCAGCAACTGGACAGCCCCCGACACTGAAGCTTTCTTT; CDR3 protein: CASNWTAPDTEAFF
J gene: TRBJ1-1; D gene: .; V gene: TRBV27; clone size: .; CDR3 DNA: TGTGCCAGCAGTTTATCGCGGGGGATAGGTGAAGCTTTCTTT; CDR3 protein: CASSLSRGIGEAFF
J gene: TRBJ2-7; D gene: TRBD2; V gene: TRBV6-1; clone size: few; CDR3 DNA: TGTGCCAGCAGTTCGGGACTAGCGGGAGTTGAGCAGTACTTC; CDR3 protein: CASSSGLAGVEQYF
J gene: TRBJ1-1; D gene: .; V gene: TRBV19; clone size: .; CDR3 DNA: TGTGCCAGTAGTATCTATTCCCCGGCGGCGAACACTGAAGCTTTCTTT; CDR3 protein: CASSIYSPAANTEAFF
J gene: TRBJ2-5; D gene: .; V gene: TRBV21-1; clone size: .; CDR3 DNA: TGTGCCAGCAGCAATCCCAAGACAGGGGAAGAGACCCAGTACTTC; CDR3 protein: CASSNPKTGEETQYF
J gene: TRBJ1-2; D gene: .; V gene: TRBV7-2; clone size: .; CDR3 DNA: TGTGCCAGCACTTTGAACAGGGCCGGAGATGGCTACACCTTC; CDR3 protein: CASTLNRAGDGYTF
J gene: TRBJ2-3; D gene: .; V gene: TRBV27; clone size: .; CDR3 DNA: TGTGCCAGCACTACAAGCGGAGCCAGCACAGATACGCAGTATTTT; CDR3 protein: CASTTSGASTDTQYF
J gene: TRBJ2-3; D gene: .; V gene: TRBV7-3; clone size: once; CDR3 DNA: TGTGCCAGCAGCCCGACGAGGCACTCCACAGATACGCAGTATTTT; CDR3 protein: CASSPTRHSTDTQYF
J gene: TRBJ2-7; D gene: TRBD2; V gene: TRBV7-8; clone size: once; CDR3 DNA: TGTGCCAGCAGGGATGGACTAGCGGGGAGGTACGAGCAGTACTTC; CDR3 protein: CASRDGLAGRYEQYF